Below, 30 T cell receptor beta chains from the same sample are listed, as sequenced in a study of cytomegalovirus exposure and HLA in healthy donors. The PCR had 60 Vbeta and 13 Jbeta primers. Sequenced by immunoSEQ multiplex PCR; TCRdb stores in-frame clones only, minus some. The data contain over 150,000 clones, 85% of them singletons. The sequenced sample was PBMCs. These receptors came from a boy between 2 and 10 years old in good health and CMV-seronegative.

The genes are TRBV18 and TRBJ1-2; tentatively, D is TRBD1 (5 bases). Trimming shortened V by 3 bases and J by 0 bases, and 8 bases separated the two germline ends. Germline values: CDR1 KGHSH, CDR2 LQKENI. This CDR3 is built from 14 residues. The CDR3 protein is CASSPDIANYGYTF. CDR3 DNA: TGTGCCAGCTCACCGGACATAGCTAACTATGGCTACACCTTC.

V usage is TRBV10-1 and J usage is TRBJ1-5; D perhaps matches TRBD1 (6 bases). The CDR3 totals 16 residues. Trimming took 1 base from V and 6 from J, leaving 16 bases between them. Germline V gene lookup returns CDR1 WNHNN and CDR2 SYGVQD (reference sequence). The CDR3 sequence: CASSELDRTGAQPQHF. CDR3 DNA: TGCGCCAGCAGTGAGTTGGACAGAACTGGAGCTCAGCCCCAGCATTTT.

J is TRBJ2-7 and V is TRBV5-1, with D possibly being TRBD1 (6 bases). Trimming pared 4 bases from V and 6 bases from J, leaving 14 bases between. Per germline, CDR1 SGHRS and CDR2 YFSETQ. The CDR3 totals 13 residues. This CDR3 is CASSVDSATEQYV. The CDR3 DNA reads TGCGCCAGCAGCGTGGACAGTGCGACCGAGCAGTACGTC.

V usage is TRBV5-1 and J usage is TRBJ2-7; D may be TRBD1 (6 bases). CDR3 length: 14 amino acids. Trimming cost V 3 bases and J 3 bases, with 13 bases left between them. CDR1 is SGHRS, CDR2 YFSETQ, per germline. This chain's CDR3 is CASSSGTSSYEQYF. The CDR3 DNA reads TGCGCCAGCAGCTCCGGGACATCCAGCTACGAGCAGTACTTC.

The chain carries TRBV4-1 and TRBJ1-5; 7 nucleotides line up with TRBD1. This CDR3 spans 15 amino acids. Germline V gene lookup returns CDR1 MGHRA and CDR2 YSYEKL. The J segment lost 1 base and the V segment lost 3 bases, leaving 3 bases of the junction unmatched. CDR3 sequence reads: CASSHPGQSNQPQHF. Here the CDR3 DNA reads TGCGCCAGCAGCCACCCGGGACAGAGCAATCAGCCCCAGCATTTT.

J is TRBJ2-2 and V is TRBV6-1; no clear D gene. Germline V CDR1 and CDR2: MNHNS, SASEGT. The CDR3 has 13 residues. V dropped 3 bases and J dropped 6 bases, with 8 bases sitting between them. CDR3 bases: TGTGCCAGCAGTGAGTGGTCAGCCGGGGAGCTGTTTTTT. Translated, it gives CASSEWSAGELFF.

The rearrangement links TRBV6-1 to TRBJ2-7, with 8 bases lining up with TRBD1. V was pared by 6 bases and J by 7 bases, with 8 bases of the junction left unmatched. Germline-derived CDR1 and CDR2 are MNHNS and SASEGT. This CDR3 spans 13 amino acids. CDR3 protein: CASRPTGGREQYV. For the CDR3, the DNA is TGTGCCAGCAGGCCTACAGGGGGGAGGGAGCAGTACGTC.

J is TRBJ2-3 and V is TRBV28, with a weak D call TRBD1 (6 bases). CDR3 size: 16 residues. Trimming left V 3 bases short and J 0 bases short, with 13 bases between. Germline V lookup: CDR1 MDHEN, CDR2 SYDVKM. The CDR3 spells CASSLSGQISTDTQYF. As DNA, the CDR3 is TGTGCCAGCAGTTTGTCCGGACAGATAAGCACAGATACGCAGTATTTT.

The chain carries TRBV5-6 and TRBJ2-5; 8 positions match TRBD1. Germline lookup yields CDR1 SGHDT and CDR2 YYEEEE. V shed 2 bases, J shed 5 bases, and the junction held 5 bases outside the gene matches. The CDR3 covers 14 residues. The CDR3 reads CASSFDGQGETQYF. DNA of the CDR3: TGTGCCAGCAGCTTCGACGGACAGGGCGAGACCCAGTACTTC.

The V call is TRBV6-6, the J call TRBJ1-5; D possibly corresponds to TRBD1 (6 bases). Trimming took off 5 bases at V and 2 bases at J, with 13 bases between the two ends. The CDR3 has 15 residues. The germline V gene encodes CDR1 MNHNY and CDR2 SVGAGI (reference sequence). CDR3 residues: CASSTNRAGNQPQHF. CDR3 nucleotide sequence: TGTGCCAGCAGTACCAACAGGGCTGGCAATCAGCCCCAGCATTTT.

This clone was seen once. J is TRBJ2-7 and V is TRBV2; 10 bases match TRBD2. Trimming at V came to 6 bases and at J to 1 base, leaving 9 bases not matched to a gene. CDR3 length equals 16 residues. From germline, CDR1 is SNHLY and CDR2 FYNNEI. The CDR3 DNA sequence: TGTGCCAGCAGACAAGGCCTAGCGGGGGAGTCCTACGAGCAGTACTTC. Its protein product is CASRQGLAGESYEQYF.

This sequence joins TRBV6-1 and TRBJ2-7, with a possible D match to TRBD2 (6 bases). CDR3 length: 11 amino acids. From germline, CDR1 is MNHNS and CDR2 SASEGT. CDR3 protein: CASGGAYEQYV. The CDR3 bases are TGTGCTTCCGGAGGGGCGTACGAGCAGTACGTC.

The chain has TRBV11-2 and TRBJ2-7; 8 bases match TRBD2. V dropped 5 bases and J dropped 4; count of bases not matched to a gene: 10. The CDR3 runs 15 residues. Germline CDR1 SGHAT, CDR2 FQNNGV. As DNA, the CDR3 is TGTGCCAGCAGCAGAGACGGGCGGGAGGCTTACGAGCAGTACTTC. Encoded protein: CASSRDGREAYEQYF.

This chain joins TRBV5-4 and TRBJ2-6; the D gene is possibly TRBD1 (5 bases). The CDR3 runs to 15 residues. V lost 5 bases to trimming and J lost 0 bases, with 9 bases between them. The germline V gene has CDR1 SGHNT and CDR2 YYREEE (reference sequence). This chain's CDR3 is CASSLTDSGANVLTF. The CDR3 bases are TGTGCCAGCAGTTTGACAGACTCTGGGGCCAACGTCCTGACTTTC.

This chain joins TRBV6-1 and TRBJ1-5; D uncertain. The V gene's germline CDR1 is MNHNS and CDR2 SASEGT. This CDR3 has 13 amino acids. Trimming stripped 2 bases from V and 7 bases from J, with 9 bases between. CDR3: CASSEIVGQPQHF. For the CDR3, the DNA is TGTGCCAGCAGTGAAATTGTGGGCCAGCCCCAGCATTTT.

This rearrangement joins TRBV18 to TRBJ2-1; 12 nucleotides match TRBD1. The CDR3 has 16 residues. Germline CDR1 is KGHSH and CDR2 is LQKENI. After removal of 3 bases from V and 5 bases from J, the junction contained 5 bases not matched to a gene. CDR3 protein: CASSPGWDRGHNEQFF. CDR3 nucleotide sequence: TGTGCCAGCTCACCGGGTTGGGACAGGGGGCACAATGAGCAGTTCTTC.

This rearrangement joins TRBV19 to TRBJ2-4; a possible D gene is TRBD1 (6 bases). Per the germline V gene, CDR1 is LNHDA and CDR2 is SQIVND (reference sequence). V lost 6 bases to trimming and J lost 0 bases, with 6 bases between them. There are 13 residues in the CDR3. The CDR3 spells CASRDRAKNIQYF. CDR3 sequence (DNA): TGTGCCAGTAGGGACAGAGCCAAAAACATTCAGTACTTC.

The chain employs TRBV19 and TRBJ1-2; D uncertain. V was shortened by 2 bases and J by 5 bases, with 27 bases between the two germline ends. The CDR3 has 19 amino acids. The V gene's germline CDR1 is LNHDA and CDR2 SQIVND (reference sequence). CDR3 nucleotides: TGTGCCAGTAGTATATATGTTTCAAGGGAGCGCCCAAAGAGATATGGCTACACCTTC. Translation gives CASSIYVSRERPKRYGYTF.

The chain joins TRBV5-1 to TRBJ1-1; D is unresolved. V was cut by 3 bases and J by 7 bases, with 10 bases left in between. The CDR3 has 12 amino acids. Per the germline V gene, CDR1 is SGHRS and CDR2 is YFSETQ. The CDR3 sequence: CASSSSRGEAFF. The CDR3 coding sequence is TGCGCCAGCAGCTCTTCGCGCGGTGAAGCTTTCTTT.

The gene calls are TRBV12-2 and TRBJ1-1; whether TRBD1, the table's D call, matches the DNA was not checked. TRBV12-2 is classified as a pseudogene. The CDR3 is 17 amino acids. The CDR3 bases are TGTGCAAGTCGCCCAACCAGATGGGACAGGAGGAACACTGAAGCTTTCTTT. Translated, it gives CASRPTRWDRRNTEAFF.

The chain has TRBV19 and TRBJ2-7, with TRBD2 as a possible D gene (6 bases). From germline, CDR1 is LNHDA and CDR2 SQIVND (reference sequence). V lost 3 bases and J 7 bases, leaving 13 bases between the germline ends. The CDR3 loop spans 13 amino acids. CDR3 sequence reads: CASSIGGSWEQYF. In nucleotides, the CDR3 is TGTGCCAGTAGTATTGGGGGGTCGTGGGAGCAGTACTTC. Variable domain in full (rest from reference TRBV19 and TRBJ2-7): DGGITQSPKYLFRKEGQNVTLSCEQNLNHDAMYWYRQDPGQGLRLIYYSQIVNDFQKGDIAEGYSVSREKKESFPLTVTSAQKNPTAFYLCASSIGGSWEQYFGPGTRLTVT.

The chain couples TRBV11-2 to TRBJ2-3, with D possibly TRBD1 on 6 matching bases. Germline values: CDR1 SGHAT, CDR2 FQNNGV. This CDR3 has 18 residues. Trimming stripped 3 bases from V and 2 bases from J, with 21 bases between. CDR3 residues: CASSFASPGQLVTDTQYF. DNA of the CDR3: TGTGCCAGCAGCTTTGCATCCCCCGGACAGTTGGTCACAGATACGCAGTATTTT.

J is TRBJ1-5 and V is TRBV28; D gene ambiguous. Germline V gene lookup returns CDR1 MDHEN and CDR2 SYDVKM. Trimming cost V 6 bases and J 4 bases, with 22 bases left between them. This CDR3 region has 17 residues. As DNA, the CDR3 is TGTGCCAGCAGGGTCCTTCGGGGTGGGCCCCGGAATCAGCCCCAGCATTTT. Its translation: CASRVLRGGPRNQPQHF.

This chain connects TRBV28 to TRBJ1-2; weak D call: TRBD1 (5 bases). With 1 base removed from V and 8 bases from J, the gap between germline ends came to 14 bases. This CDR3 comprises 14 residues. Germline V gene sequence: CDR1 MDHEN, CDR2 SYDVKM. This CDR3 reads CASSLSTPGSGYTF. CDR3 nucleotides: TGTGCCAGCAGTTTATCTACCCCAGGGTCCGGCTACACCTTC.

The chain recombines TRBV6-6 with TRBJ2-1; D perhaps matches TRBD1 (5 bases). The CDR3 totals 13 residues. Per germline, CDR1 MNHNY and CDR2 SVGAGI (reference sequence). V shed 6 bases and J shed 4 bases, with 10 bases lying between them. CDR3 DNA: TGTGCCAGCAGACCTGACAGATACAATGAGCAGTTCTTC. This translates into CASRPDRYNEQFF.

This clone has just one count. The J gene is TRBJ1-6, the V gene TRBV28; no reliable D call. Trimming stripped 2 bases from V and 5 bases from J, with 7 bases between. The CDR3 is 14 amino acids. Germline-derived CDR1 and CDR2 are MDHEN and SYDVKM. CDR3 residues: CASSLGHHNSPLHF. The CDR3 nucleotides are TGTGCCAGCAGTTTAGGGCACCATAATTCACCCCTCCACTTT.

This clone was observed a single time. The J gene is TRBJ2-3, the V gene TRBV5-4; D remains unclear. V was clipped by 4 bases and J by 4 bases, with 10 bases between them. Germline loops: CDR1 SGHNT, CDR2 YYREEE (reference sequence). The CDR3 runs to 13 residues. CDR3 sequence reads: CASSTPTADTQYF. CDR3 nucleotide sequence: TGTGCCAGCAGCACCCCCACGGCAGATACGCAGTATTTT.

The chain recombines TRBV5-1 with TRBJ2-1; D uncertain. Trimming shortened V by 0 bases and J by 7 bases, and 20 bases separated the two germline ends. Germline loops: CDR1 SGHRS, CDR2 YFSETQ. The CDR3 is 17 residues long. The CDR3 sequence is CASSLAGRGANRNEQFF. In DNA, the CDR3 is TGCGCCAGCAGCTTGGCCGGCCGAGGCGCAAATAGGAATGAGCAGTTCTTC.

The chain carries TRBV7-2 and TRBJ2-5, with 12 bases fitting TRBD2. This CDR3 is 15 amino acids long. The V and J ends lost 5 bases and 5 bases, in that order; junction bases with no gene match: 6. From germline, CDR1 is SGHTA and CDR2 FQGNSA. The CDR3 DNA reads TGTGCCAGCAGCGAGGGACTAGCGGGTATGGAGACCCAGTACTTC. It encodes CASSEGLAGMETQYF.

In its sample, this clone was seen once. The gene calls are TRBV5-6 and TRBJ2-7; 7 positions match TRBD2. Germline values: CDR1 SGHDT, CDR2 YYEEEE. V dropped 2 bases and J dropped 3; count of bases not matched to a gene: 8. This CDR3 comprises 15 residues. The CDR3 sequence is CASSFRDGRFYEQYF. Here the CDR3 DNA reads TGTGCCAGCAGCTTCCGGGACGGGAGGTTCTACGAGCAGTACTTC.